Below are 29 T cell receptor beta chains sequenced from a single sample in a study of blood T cell repertoires in COVID-19. Sequencing was performed with immunoSEQ multiplex PCR; in TCRdb, only in-frame clones are kept and a portion is missing. The table shows some 83,000 clones, with 89% occurring only once. Sequenced input: peripheral blood. These receptors originate from a man over 45 with acute or convalescent COVID-19.

Of note for this clone: A junction end diverges from the germline sequence, so it may reflect a read error. The chain recombines TRBV19 with TRBJ1-4; no reliable D call. Germline V gene lookup returns CDR1 LNHDA and CDR2 SQIVND (reference sequence). The CDR3 runs to 13 residues. CDR3 nucleotides: TGTGCCAGCTTCGCGACTAATGAATTCAAACCGTTTTTT. This sequence encodes CASFATNEFKPFF. The variable domain in full, completed from reference TRBV19 and TRBJ1-4, reads DGGITQSPKYLFRKEGQNVTLSCEQNLNHDAMYWYRQDPGQGLRLIYYSQIVNDFQKGDIAEGYSVSREKKESFPLTVTSAQKNPTAFYLCASFATNEFKPFFGSGTQLSVL.

The chain joins TRBV4-1 to TRBJ2-3; TRBD2 matches 11 bases. CDR1 is MGHRA and CDR2 is YSYEKL in the germline V gene. The ends lost 4 bases at V and 6 bases at J; junction bases unmatched: 9. The CDR3 runs 16 residues. CDR3 nucleotides: TGCGCCAGCAGCCTTCAGACTAGCGGGGCGGGTGATACGCAGTATTTT. The encoded protein is CASSLQTSGAGDTQYF.

A few counts support this clone. The chain employs TRBV19 and TRBJ1-1, with D unresolved. Germline CDR1 is LNHDA and CDR2 is SQIVND (reference sequence). This CDR3 spans 15 amino acids. The V end lost 6 bases, the J end lost 11 bases, and 25 bases lay between the germline ends. The CDR3 reads CASSRASGGRIKAFF. The CDR3 nucleotides read TGTGCCAGTAGCCGAGCTTCTGGAGGGCGAATTAAGGCTTTCTTT.

This chain links TRBV18 with TRBJ2-1; 11 positions agree with TRBD2. With 0 bases clipped from V and 8 bases from J, the junction kept 12 bases outside the gene matches. The germline V gene has CDR1 KGHSH and CDR2 LQKENI. This CDR3 is built from 18 residues. This CDR3 is CASSPPFSFGLAGHEQFF. As DNA, the CDR3 is TGTGCCAGCTCACCACCCTTTTCCTTCGGACTAGCGGGCCATGAGCAGTTCTTC.

The table lists this clone with a count of one. The CDR3 nucleotides are TGTGCCAGCAGCGCTTCCCGGGGAGTCGGCGAGACCCAGTACTTC. Translating it yields CASSASRGVGETQYF. The chain links TRBV2 to TRBJ2-5; possibly TRBD2 for D (5 bases). The CDR3 has 15 residues. Trimming pared 6 bases from V and 5 bases from J, leaving 19 bases between. Germline V CDR1 and CDR2: SNHLY, FYNNEI.

The V call is TRBV6-5, the J call TRBJ1-5; D is uncertain. The CDR3 totals 14 residues. Germline V CDR1 and CDR2: MNHEY, SVGAGI. V was trimmed by 7 bases and J by 0 bases, leaving 10 bases between them. Written as DNA, the CDR3 is TGTGCCAGCATGCGACAATATAGCAATCAGCCCCAGCATTTT. Amino acid sequence: CASMRQYSNQPQHF.

The gene calls are TRBV5-1 and TRBJ2-3, with TRBD2 matching over 7 bases. The germline CDR1 and CDR2 sequences are SGHRS and YFSETQ. The CDR3 length is 15 residues. V gave up 3 bases and J gave up 1 base; unmatched junction bases: 5. CDR3 protein: CASSSQAGRTDTQYF. For the CDR3, the DNA is TGCGCCAGCAGCTCCCAAGCGGGACGCACAGATACGCAGTATTTT.

The chain uses TRBV2 and TRBJ1-1, with TRBD1 matching over 7 bases. The germline CDR1 and CDR2 sequences are SNHLY and FYNNEI. After removal of 10 bases from V and 5 bases from J, the junction contained 10 bases not matched to a gene. The CDR3 length is 13 residues. The chain's CDR3 is CATTRTGATEAFF. CDR3 nucleotides: TGTGCCACTACAAGAACAGGGGCGACTGAAGCTTTCTTT.

The CDR3 nucleotides read TGTGCCAGCAGCCGGACAGAACAAGAGACCCAGTACTTC. Protein: CASSRTEQETQYF. This chain connects TRBV7-2 to TRBJ2-5; D perhaps matches TRBD1 (6 bases). V was cut by 5 bases and J by 2 bases, with 9 bases left in between. The germline gives CDR1 SGHTA, CDR2 FQGNSA. The CDR3 extends over 13 amino acids.

The V gene is TRBV21-1, the J gene TRBJ1-2; TRBD1, the D gene given by the table, was not confirmed from the DNA. TRBV21-1 is marked as a pseudogene. CDR3 length equals 15 residues. DNA of the CDR3: TGTGCCAGCAGCAATCTCGCAGGGGGTGGCTATGGCTACACCTTC. This codes for CASSNLAGGGYGYTF.

V usage is TRBV9 and J usage is TRBJ1-2, with D uncertain. The CDR3 consists of 14 residues. The V end was cut by 0 bases, the J end by 1 base, with 7 bases between. The germline V gene encodes CDR1 SGDLS and CDR2 YYNGEE. CDR3 in amino acids: CASSVAGGNYGYTF. The CDR3 DNA is TGTGCCAGCAGCGTAGCAGGAGGTAACTATGGCTACACCTTC.

The V and J genes are TRBV5-1 and TRBJ1-1; D is undetermined. Germline loops: CDR1 SGHRS, CDR2 YFSETQ. The CDR3 has 12 amino acids. V was trimmed by 5 bases and J by 1 base, leaving 6 bases between them. The CDR3 protein is CASSGGNTEAFF. The CDR3 DNA follows: TGCGCCAGCAGTGGAGGGAACACTGAAGCTTTCTTT. The full variable domain, rest sourced from reference TRBV5-1 and TRBJ1-1, is KAGVTQTPRYLIKTRGQQVTLSCSPISGHRSVSWYQQTPGQGLQFLFEYFSETQRNKGNFPGRFSGRQFSNSRSEMNVSTLELGDSALYLCASSGGNTEAFFGQGTRLTVV.

The V gene is TRBV3-1 (or the pseudogene TRBV3-2), the J gene TRBJ1-1; 8 bases line up with TRBD1. J was trimmed by 3 bases and V by 4 bases; bases with no gene match: 4. This CDR3 contains 14 residues. Looked up from germline, CDR1 is LGHDT and CDR2 is YNNKEL (reference sequence). The CDR3 here is CASSRTGRDTEAFF. The DNA for the CDR3 is TGTGCCAGCAGCCGGACAGGGCGAGACACTGAAGCTTTCTTT.

This sequence joins TRBV5-1 and TRBJ2-2; a weak D match, TRBD1 (6 bases). The CDR3 runs to 18 residues. CDR1 is SGHRS and CDR2 is YFSETQ in the germline V gene. V lost 5 bases and J lost 3, with 23 bases in between. Written as DNA, the CDR3 is TGCGCCAGCAGGTTTACACCACAGGGCCCCGTGCACACCGGGGAGCTGTTTTTT. Translation gives CASRFTPQGPVHTGELFF.

The chain has TRBV28 and TRBJ2-3, with D unresolved. Germline-derived CDR1 and CDR2 are MDHEN and SYDVKM. V dropped 1 base and J dropped 2 bases, with 7 bases sitting between them. CDR3 length equals 14 residues. CDR3 region: CASSLLALTDTQYF. In DNA form, the CDR3 reads TGTGCCAGCAGTTTATTAGCCCTCACAGATACGCAGTATTTT.

The chain is built from TRBV2 and TRBJ2-1; 7 bases align to TRBD2. The CDR3 extends over 15 amino acids. The V gene end was trimmed by 7 bases and the J gene end by 4 bases; junction bases not matched to a gene: 10. CDR1 and CDR2 (germline): SNHLY, FYNNEI. The CDR3 region is CASKAVTSEYNEQFF. The CDR3 nucleotides read TGTGCCAGCAAGGCGGTAACTAGCGAGTACAATGAGCAGTTCTTC.

The CDR3 reads CASSHNRGPYGYTF. The CDR3 bases are TGTGCCAGCAGCCATAACAGGGGGCCCTATGGCTACACCTTC. This chain uses TRBV7-9 with TRBJ1-2; 9 bases line up with TRBD1. J was trimmed by 4 bases and V by 5 bases; bases with no gene match: 5. This CDR3 is built from 14 residues. Germline V lookup: CDR1 SEHNR, CDR2 FQNEAQ (reference sequence).

The chain combines TRBV29-1 with TRBJ1-2, with D perhaps matching TRBD1 (5 bases). The V gene lost 7 bases and the J gene lost 1 base, with 13 bases spanning the gap. Germline CDR1 and CDR2: SQVTM and ANQGSEA. The CDR3 runs to 13 residues. The CDR3 here is CSALVTDNYGYTF. Written as DNA, the CDR3 is TGCAGCGCCCTTGTGACAGATAACTATGGCTACACCTTC.

The rearrangement uses TRBV30 and TRBJ2-3; possibly TRBD2 for D (6 bases). The germline V gene has CDR1 GTSNPN and CDR2 SVGIG (reference sequence). The CDR3 is 14 residues long. V was clipped by 2 bases and J by 6 bases, with 15 bases between them. This CDR3 reads CAWSRGLEVDTQYF. The CDR3 DNA reads as TGTGCCTGGAGTCGGGGACTTGAGGTCGATACGCAGTATTTT.

The chain employs TRBV7-9 and TRBJ1-4; D not resolved. The CDR3 runs 14 residues. Germline V gene sequence: CDR1 SEHNR, CDR2 FQNEAQ (reference sequence). V was shortened by 0 bases and J by 8 bases, with 10 bases between the two germline ends. CDR3 loop: CASSLAGSFEKLFF. The CDR3 bases are TGTGCCAGCAGCTTAGCCGGGAGTTTCGAAAAACTGTTTTTT.

Only a few counts were recorded for this clone. CDR3 bases: TGCGCCAGCAGCTTGGATGGGGAGCCCTACGAGCAGTACTTC. This translates into CASSLDGEPYEQYF. The gene calls are TRBV5-1 and TRBJ2-7; tentatively, D is TRBD2 (5 bases). V was trimmed by 0 bases and J by 2 bases, leaving 9 bases between them. CDR1 and CDR2 (germline): SGHRS, YFSETQ. CDR3 length equals 14 residues.

The genes are TRBV5-1 and TRBJ2-1; TRBD1 is a possible D gene (6 bases). Germline lookup yields CDR1 SGHRS and CDR2 YFSETQ. The V gene lost 3 bases and the J gene lost 4 bases, with 14 bases spanning the gap. The CDR3 has 15 residues. CDR3 DNA sequence: TGCGCCAGCAGCTCCACAGGGTTTGTATACAATGAGCAGTTCTTC. It is translated as CASSSTGFVYNEQFF. The entire variable domain, with the rest obtained from reference TRBV5-1 and TRBJ2-1, is as follows: KAGVTQTPRYLIKTRGQQVTLSCSPISGHRSVSWYQQTPGQGLQFLFEYFSETQRNKGNFPGRFSGRQFSNSRSEMNVSTLELGDSALYLCASSSTGFVYNEQFFGPGTRLTVL.

The rearrangement joins TRBV11-2 to TRBJ2-7, with 12 bases fitting TRBD2. Unmatched junction bases numbered 5, after V lost 2 bases and J lost 0 bases. There are 17 residues in the CDR3. The germline V gene encodes CDR1 SGHAT and CDR2 FQNNGV. CDR3 region: CASSLSGLAGNSYEQYF. DNA for the CDR3: TGTGCCAGCAGCTTATCGGGACTAGCGGGCAACTCCTACGAGCAGTACTTC.

The V and J genes are TRBV30 and TRBJ1-3, with 7 nucleotides matching TRBD1. Trimming removed 8 bases from V and 0 bases from J; junction bases left unmatched: 10. CDR1 GTSNPN and CDR2 SVGIG come from the germline V gene (reference sequence). The CDR3 spans 15 residues. The CDR3, as DNA: TGTGCCGGTCTATGGGGACAGAACTCTGGAAACACCATATATTTT. Residues: CAGLWGQNSGNTIYF.

The CDR3 DNA follows: TGTGCCAGCAGCCAAGAAGGCCTAGCGGGGGGGCTGGCAGAGACCCAGTACTTC. Its translation is CASSQEGLAGGLAETQYF. V usage is TRBV3-1 (or the pseudogene TRBV3-2) and J usage is TRBJ2-5, with 12 bases that match TRBD2. This CDR3 is 18 amino acids long. V was clipped by 0 bases and J by 4 bases; unmatched bases: 9. Germline V gene lookup returns CDR1 LGHDT and CDR2 YNNKEL (reference sequence).

The gene calls are TRBV7-8 and TRBJ1-2; 7 bases are a match to TRBD1. This CDR3 has 16 residues. J was trimmed by 4 bases and V by 2 bases; bases with no gene match: 10. Looked up from germline, CDR1 is SGHVS and CDR2 is FQNEAQ. DNA for the CDR3: TGTGCCAGCAGCTTACACCCCCGGGACAGAGTCTATGGCTACACCTTC. It translates to CASSLHPRDRVYGYTF.

The rearrangement joins TRBV9 to TRBJ2-5, with TRBD2 matching over 12 bases. The germline V gene encodes CDR1 SGDLS and CDR2 YYNGEE. V lost 4 bases, J lost 5 bases, and 6 bases stayed unmatched. The CDR3 has 15 amino acids. CDR3 amino acids: CASSQGTSGGETQYF. As DNA, the CDR3 is TGTGCCAGCAGCCAGGGCACTAGCGGGGGGGAGACCCAGTACTTC.

The chain uses TRBV2 and TRBJ1-1; no definite D call. Trimming cost V 8 bases and J 0 bases, with 19 bases left between them. CDR1 and CDR2 (germline): SNHLY, FYNNEI. The CDR3 has 16 amino acids. This chain's CDR3 is CASDLGPSYMNTEAFF. CDR3 DNA sequence: TGTGCCAGCGACCTTGGGCCTTCGTACATGAACACTGAAGCTTTCTTT.

The rearrangement links TRBV6-1 to TRBJ1-1, with D unresolved. CDR3 length: 15 amino acids. The V and J ends lost 2 bases and 4 bases respectively, with 14 bases between them. Germline lookup yields CDR1 MNHNS and CDR2 SASEGT. In nucleotides, the CDR3 is TGTGCCAGCAGTGAATCCTTGTTGGGGAGCACTGAAGCTTTCTTT. Protein product: CASSESLLGSTEAFF.